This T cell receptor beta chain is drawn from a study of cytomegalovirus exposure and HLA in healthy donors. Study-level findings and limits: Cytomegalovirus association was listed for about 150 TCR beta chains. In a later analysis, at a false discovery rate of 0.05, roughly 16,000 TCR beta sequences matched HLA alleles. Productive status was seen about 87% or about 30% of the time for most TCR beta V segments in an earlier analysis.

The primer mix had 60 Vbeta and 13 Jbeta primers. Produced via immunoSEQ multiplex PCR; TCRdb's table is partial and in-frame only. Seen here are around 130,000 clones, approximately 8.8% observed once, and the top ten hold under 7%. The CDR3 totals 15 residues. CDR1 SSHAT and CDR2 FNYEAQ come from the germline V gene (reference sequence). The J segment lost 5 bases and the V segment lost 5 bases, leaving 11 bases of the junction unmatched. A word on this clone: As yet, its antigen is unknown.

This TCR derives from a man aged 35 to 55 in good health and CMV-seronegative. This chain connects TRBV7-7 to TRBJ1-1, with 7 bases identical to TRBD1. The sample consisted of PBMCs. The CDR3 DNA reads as TGTGCCAGCAGCATACCCCGGAGGGGGCGGACTGAAGCTTTCTTT. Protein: CASSIPRRGRTEAFF.